This TCR beta chain is from a study of cytomegalovirus exposure and HLA in healthy donors (dated by TCRdb to about 2017). About the full investigation: An earlier analysis of roughly 610 of the donors reported 250 to 300 Gb of sequence data and 95 million to 120 million unique TCR beta sequences obtained from around 190 million T cells. About 280 gigabases of sequencing data and roughly 80 million unique TCR sequences made up an early release that covered approximately 700 HLA-typed donors. Among the roughly 400 genotyped donors, around 81% belonged to the genetic ancestry cluster associated with self-reported Caucasian donors. The study was designed to test whether signatures of past pathogen exposure could be identified by cataloging public T cell receptors. The T cell repertoires of about 700 subjects were profiled by immunosequencing and related to cytomegalovirus serostatus. Along with the roughly 610-subject first cohort, a separate validation cohort of roughly 110 different subjects was used. High-throughput TCR immunosequencing, statistical association of individual TCRs with disease status, and machine learning were combined to predict cytomegalovirus infection status. To study patterns of TCR occurrence, a later analysis re-analyzed previously published TCR beta repertoires from more than 550 donors and added high-resolution HLA genotyping. Rather than using new phenotypic data, the later analysis identified candidate immune exposures from TCR beta sequences and from how often those sequences occurred across donors. An earlier analysis of fewer than 750 of the donors used high-throughput TCR beta sequencing to judge whether each TCR beta V gene segment behaved as functional or pseudogenic. Donor age, sex, ethnicity and CMV serostatus were compiled alongside the repertoire data. Genome-wide SNP genotypes for about 60% of the 666 donors were used in a later genetic analysis, which treated that subset as a discovery cohort. All discovery cohort repertoires had been generated using a single sequencing platform. HLA typing covered class I and class II loci at four-digit resolution. Typing coverage differed by locus: A, B, C, DRB1 and DQB1 were typed in about 620-640 donors, DQA1 in 522, DPA1 in 600 to 610, and DPB1 in roughly 470. Four to six DR-DQ haplotypes were handled as single units for association and clustering, since linkage in the cohort was strong. Across 398 genotyped donors of the cohort, an average of approximately 240,000 unique TCR beta nucleotide sequences per donor were sequenced, and roughly 20% of those sequences were non-productive.

What the study reported, not specific to this receptor: In a later genetic analysis, fewer N-insertions in productive TCRs were reported among donors in an Asian-associated ancestry cluster than the roughly 700-donor mean. A further reported finding was that TCR beta sequences accurately predicted the HLA-A and HLA-B alleles for most subjects in the first cohort. A later analysis found that HLA-associated TCR beta chains were more clonally expanded and had lower generation probabilities than equally common non-associated chains. According to the authors, the approach could potentially be generalized to other disease states and immunological phenotypes. Presence/absence analyses assumed roughly uniform sequencing depth across donors, an assumption that may not hold. A group of highly shared sequence variants was considered likely to be a technical artifact of the sequencing pipeline. An earlier analysis of around 500 of the donors showed that most TCR beta V segments appeared in productive rearrangements either about 87% or about 30% of the time, which broadly matched IMGT annotations. The cohort was sequenced for TCR beta chains only, and without alpha or paired-chain data the features that could be detected were limited. In a later analysis, several top co-occurrence clusters were reported to appear linked to parvovirus B19, influenza, CMV and Epstein-Barr virus. In a later analysis, TCR association rates were found to vary across HLA loci, with the most associated TCRs seen for DRB1 alleles and the fewest for HLA-C alleles. At a false discovery rate of 0.05, a later analysis linked about 17,000 TCR beta sequences to specific HLA alleles. In the study, approximately 150 TCR beta chains were listed as associated with cytomegalovirus. Because counts were too low, 15 or so rarely observed V segments, including chromosome 9 orphons, were excluded from the earlier analysis of 500 to 700 of the donors. A few of the identified cytomegalovirus-associated TCR beta chains were confirmed in vitro to be specific for cytomegalovirus antigens. In a later analysis, most CMV-associated TCR beta chains were found to appear HLA-restricted, with HLA associations seemingly driven largely by CMV exposure. Because some donors lacked HLA typing at each locus, the association tests relied only on the typed subset. For the cohort, immune exposure information was limited to CMV serostatus. A later genetic analysis associated a missense DCLRE1C variant with V-gene and J-gene trimming of TCR beta chains, and an independent cohort replicated the association. Linkage disequilibrium might explain the correlated functional status among segregating V segments, but an unknown experimental factor could not be ruled out. Cytomegalovirus status was reported to be diagnosed by the classifier with high specificity and sensitivity in both the original and validation cohorts. Some IMGT-functional V segments, including TRBV6-2 and TRBV6-3, could not be distinguished by the 87-base-pair reads and were therefore excluded. When HLA alleles, especially DR and DQ, strongly co-occurred, TCR associations were difficult to assign to individual alleles. While some public TCRs were present in many individuals, most TCR sequences turned up only very rarely across donors.

Library generation was performed with the immunoSEQ multiplex PCR assay. For the multiplex PCR, a mixture combining 60 forward primers for TCR Vbeta segments and 13 reverse primers for TCR Jbeta segments was used. The CDR3 region of rearranged TCR beta genes was amplified from genomic DNA with a multiplex PCR assay. Amplified TCR beta libraries were sequenced as 87-base-pair reads on the Illumina HiSeq System. Per the source publication's procedure: A later analysis counted approximately 84 million unique TCR beta chains across the 670 or so repertoires, and 10 million to 12 million of these chains were shared by at least two donors. To remove PCR and sequencing errors, raw reads were error-corrected and collapsed into unique sequences using a nearest-neighbor algorithm that merged closely related sequences. To assign V, D and J gene segments, CDR3 sequences were aligned to IMGT reference sequences. For a sequence to be retained, a match of at least six nucleotides was required to both a V gene segment and a J gene segment. A rearrangement counted as productive if the CDR3 had no stop codons and remained in frame with V and J, and every other rearrangement counted as non-productive. Following IMGT convention, CDR3 was defined as the stretch from the second conserved V-encoded cysteine to the conserved J-encoded phenylalanine. In an earlier analysis of approximately 500 of the donors, sequences lacking an unambiguous match to a single V gene segment were excluded. An earlier analysis of roughly 590 of the donors called V segments functional above 56.7% productive rearrangements and segregating when the between-donor standard deviation exceeded 5%. A statistical classification framework was built for diagnosing cytomegalovirus status from the catalog of TCR beta chain sequences. V and J gene assignment, in a later analysis, came from comparing TCR nucleotide sequences with IMGT/GENE-DB human TR gene sequences. The TCRdist pipeline was used in a later analysis to assign CDR3 sequences and most-parsimonious VDJ recombination scenarios. In a later analysis, each TCR beta chain was defined by its CDR3 amino acid sequence together with its V-gene family, and reads lacking a unique V-gene family were excluded. In a later analysis, 450 to 600 highly shared, low-generation-probability nucleotide sequences were removed to address suspected cross-contamination and a sequencing artifact. In a later analysis, a clonal expansion index for each public chain was calculated from normalized within-repertoire ranks of inferred template counts. In a later analysis, generation probabilities were computed with a VDJ recombination model fitted to out-of-frame rearrangements, and the resulting probabilities were checked against IGoR. A later analysis scored TCR-TCR, TCR-HLA and TCR-CMV co-occurrence with hypergeometric tests, applying a repertoire-size bias correction to TCR pairs. To estimate false discovery rates, a later analysis permuted the HLA or CMV assignments 20 times. In a later analysis, co-occurring TCRs were grouped with DBSCAN, and TCRdist sequence similarity was added when clustering was performed within HLA-allele-positive subsets. For co-occurrence clustering, repertoires with fewer than 30,000 or more than 120,000 public chains were excluded, along with 5 or 6 repertoires with anomalous nucleotide sharing. TCRdb limited this immuneACCESS table to in-frame rearrangements with V and J called. A share of clones is missing; checked studies link under half to unresolved V genes, and the rest is unexplained. D and trimming come from the DNA, and the V and J calls and clone size come from that table. In all, the sample holds around 92,000 clones, and around 84% of those were seen once. The ten largest clones take up 2% to 2.5% of the sample.

The cohort comprised 666 healthy bone marrow donors. Cohort members were all nominally healthy when sampled, although unrecorded immune exposures were likely present. The donor was CMV seronegative and belonged to the group of around 400 seronegative cohort members. A peripheral blood sample was provided by each donor, and peripheral blood mononuclear cells were used for TCR beta sequencing. Genomic DNA was extracted from the blood cell samples with the Qiagen DNeasy Blood Extraction Kit. The CDR3 numbers 14 residues from cysteine through phenylalanine. Only the CDR3 region is kept as DNA, spanning 42 bases read in frame from base 1. CDR1 and CDR2 are drawn from the germline V gene: SGHRS, YFSETQ. V is clipped by 2 bases and J by 0 bases, and the sequence between their germline boundaries is 8 bases long. Worth noting for this clone: The antigen this receptor binds is unknown. The sample holds no much larger clone one base away, and base qualities are not on file.

The sequence was collected from a young man in good health and CMV-seronegative. Material: PBMCs. The V gene is TRBV5-1 and the J gene is TRBJ1-2; the D gene lacks a confident call. At the DNA level, the sequence is TGCGCCAGCAGCTTAGCGGGGTCTAACTATGGCTACACCTTC. The encoded protein is CASSLAGSNYGYTF.